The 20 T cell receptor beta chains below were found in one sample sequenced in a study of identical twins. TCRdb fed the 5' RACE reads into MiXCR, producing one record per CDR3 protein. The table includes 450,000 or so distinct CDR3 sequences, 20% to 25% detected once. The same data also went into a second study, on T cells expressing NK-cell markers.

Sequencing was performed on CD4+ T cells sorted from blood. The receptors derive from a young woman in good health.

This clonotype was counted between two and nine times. In nucleotides, the CDR3 is TGTGCCAGCCGACACCGGGACAGGAACACTGAAGCTTTCTTT. As protein: CASRHRDRNTEAFF. The chain recombines TRBV25-1 with TRBJ1-1; 7 nucleotides align to TRBD1. Germline V CDR1 and CDR2: MGHDK, SYGVNS. V was clipped by 8 bases and J by 1 base; unmatched bases: 7. This CDR3 has 14 residues.

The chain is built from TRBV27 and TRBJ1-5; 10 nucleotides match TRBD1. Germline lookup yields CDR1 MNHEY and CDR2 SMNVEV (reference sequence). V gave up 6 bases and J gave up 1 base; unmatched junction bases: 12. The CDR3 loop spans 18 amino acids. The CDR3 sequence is CASSPRDRGRVSNQPQHF. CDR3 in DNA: TGTGCCAGCAGCCCCCGGGACAGGGGCAGGGTAAGCAATCAGCCCCAGCATTTT.

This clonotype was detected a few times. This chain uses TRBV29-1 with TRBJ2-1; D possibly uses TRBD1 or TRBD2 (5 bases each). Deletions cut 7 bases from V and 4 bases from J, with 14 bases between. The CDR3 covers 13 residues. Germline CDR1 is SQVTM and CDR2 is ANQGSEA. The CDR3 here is CSGNRDGYNEQFF. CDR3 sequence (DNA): TGCAGCGGCAACCGGGACGGGTACAATGAGCAGTTCTTC.

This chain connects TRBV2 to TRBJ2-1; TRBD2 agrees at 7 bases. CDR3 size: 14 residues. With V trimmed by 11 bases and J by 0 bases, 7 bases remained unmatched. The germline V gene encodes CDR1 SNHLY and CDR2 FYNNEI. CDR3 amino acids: CASWGGGSYNEQFF. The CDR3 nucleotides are TGTGCCTCCTGGGGGGGAGGCTCCTACAATGAGCAGTTCTTC.

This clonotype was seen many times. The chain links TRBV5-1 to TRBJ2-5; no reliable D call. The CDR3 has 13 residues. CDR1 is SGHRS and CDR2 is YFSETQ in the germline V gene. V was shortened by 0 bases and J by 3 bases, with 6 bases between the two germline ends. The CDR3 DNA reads TGCGCCAGCAGCTTGGGCCGGGAAGAGACCCAGTACTTC. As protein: CASSLGREETQYF.

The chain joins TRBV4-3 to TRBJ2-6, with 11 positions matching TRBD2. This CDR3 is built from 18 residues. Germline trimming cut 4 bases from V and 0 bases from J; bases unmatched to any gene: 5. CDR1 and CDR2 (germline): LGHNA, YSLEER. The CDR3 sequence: CASSRGLAGFSGANVLTF. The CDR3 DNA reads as TGCGCCAGCAGCCGAGGACTAGCGGGCTTCTCTGGGGCCAACGTCCTGACTTTC.

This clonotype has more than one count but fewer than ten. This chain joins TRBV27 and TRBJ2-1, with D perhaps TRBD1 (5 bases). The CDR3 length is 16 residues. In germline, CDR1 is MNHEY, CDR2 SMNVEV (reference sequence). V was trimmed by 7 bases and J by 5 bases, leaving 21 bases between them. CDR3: CASKKSVQGIDNEQFF. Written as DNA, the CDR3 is TGTGCCAGCAAAAAATCCGTGCAGGGAATCGACAATGAGCAGTTCTTC.

DNA of the CDR3: TGCAGTGCTATTACGCGGACTAGCGGAAACAATGAGCAGTTCTTC. This gives the protein CSAITRTSGNNEQFF. V is TRBV20-1 and J is TRBJ2-1, with 10 bases fitting TRBD2. Trimming cost V 4 bases and J 5 bases; bases outside gene matches: 8. From germline, CDR1 is DFQATT and CDR2 SNEGSKA (reference sequence). This CDR3 contains 15 residues.

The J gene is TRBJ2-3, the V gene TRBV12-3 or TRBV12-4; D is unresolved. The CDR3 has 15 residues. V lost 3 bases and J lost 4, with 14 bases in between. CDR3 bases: TGTGCCAGCAGTTTGTTGTTAGATTTGTCAGATACGCAGTATTTT. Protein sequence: CASSLLLDLSDTQYF.

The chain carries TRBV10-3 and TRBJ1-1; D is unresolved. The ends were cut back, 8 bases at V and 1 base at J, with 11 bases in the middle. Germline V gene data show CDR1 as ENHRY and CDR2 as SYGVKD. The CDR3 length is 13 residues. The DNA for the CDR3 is TGTGCCATCTCCAACCAGGAGAACACTGAAGCTTTCTTT. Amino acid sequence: CAISNQENTEAFF.

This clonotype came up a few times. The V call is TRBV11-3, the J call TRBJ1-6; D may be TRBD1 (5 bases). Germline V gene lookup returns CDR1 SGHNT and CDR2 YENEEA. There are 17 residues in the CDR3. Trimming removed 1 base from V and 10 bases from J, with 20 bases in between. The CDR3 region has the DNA TGTGCCAGCAGCTTAGTGTTCTCGGGGGGAGGGAGCTCACCCCTCCACTTT. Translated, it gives CASSLVFSGGGSSPLHF.

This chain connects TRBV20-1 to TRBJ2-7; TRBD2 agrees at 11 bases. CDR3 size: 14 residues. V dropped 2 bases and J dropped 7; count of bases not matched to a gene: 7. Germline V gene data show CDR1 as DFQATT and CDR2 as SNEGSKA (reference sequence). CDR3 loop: CSARLLAGGLEQYF. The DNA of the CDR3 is TGCAGTGCTAGACTTCTAGCGGGAGGTTTGGAGCAGTACTTC.

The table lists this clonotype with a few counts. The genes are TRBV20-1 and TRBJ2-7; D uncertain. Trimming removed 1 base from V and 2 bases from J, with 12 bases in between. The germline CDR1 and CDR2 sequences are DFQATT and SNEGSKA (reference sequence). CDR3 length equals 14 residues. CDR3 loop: CSARGDFGPYEQYF. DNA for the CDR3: TGCAGTGCTAGAGGTGACTTTGGCCCCTACGAGCAGTACTTC.

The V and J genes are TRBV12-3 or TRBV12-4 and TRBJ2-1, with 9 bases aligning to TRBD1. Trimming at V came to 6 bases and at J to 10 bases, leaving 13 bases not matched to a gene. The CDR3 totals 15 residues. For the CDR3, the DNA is TGTGCCAGCAGCCGTGGGACAGGGAGACGGACAGAGCAGTTCTTC. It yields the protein CASSRGTGRRTEQFF.

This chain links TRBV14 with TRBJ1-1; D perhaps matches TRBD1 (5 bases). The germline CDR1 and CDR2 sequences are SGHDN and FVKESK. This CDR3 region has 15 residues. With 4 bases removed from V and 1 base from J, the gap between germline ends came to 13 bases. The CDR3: CASSRGLIKNTEAFF. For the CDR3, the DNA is TGTGCCAGCAGCCGGGGACTCATAAAGAACACTGAAGCTTTCTTT.

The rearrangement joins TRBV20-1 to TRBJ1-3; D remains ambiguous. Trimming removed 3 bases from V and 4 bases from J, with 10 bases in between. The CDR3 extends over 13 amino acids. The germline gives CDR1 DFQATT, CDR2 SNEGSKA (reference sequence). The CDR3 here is CSASGQFGNTIYF. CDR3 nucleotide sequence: TGCAGTGCTAGCGGGCAATTCGGAAACACCATATATTTT.

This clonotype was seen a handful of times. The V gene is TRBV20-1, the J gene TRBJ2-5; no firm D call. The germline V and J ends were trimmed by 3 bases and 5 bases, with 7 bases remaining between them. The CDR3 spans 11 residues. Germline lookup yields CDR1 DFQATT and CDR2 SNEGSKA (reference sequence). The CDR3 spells CSASGFETQYF. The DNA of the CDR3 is TGCAGTGCTAGTGGGTTCGAGACCCAGTACTTC.

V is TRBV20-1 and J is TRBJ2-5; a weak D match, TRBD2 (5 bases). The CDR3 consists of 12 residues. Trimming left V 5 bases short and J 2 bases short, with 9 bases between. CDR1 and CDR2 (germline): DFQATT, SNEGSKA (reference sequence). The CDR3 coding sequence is TGCAGTGCTCGAGCGGCACAAGAGACCCAGTACTTC. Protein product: CSARAAQETQYF.

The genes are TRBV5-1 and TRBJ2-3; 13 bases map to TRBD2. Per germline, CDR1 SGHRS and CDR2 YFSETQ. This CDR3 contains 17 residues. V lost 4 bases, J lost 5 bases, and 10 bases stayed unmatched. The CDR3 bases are TGCGCCAGCAGCAGGGGAACTAGCGGGAGGGCCGAAGATACGCAGTATTTT. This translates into CASSRGTSGRAEDTQYF.

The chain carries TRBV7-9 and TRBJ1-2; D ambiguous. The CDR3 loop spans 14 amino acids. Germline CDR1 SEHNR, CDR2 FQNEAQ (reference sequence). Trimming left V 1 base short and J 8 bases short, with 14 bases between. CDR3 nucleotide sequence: TGTGCCAGCAGCTTAGTAGCAGGTCCGGAAGGCTACACCTTC. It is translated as CASSLVAGPEGYTF.